The 2 T cell receptor beta chains below were found in one sample sequenced in a study of T cell changes during pregnancy in multiple sclerosis. Measured with immunoSEQ multiplex PCR; TCRdb has only the in-frame clones, and not every one. The profile shows 50,000 to 60,000 clones, approximately 90% of them singletons. The sequences come from peripheral blood, collected after pregnancy. These receptors all stem from a female donor with multiple sclerosis, enrolled in a pregnancy study.

This clone was seen a handful of times. V is TRBV12-2 and J is TRBJ2-5; the D call in the table, TRBD2, was not verified against the DNA. TRBV12-2 is reported as a pseudogene. The CDR3 is made up of 13 amino acids. CDR3 sequence: CASRHGIQETQYF. Here the CDR3 DNA reads TGTGCAAGTCGCCACGGGATCCAAGAGACCCAGTACTTC.

This clone was recorded only once. The V and J genes are TRBV11-2 and TRBJ2-4; TRBD2 matches at 8 bases. The CDR3 spans 17 residues. Germline V lookup: CDR1 SGHAT, CDR2 FQNNGV. J was trimmed by 0 bases and V by 5 bases; bases with no gene match: 9. The CDR3 here is CASSIVGLALAKNIQYF. CDR3 in DNA: TGTGCCAGCAGCATCGTCGGACTAGCCTTAGCCAAAAACATTCAGTACTTC.